One sample yielded the 2 T cell receptor beta chains listed below, sequenced in a study of cytomegalovirus exposure and HLA in healthy donors. Vbeta (60) and Jbeta (13) primers were used in the PCR. Profiled with immunoSEQ multiplex PCR; TCRdb holds only in-frame clones, not every one. The top ten hold 1% to 1.5% of the sample, which has 150,000 to 200,000 clones, roughly a tenth seen once. Sequencing was done on a sample of PBMCs. These receptors all come from a woman between 25 and 40 years old in good health and CMV-seropositive.

CDR3 DNA: TGTGCCAGCACCCTGACCGCAGGGAACACTGAAGCTTTCTTT. This gives the protein CASTLTAGNTEAFF. V and J are TRBV5-5 and TRBJ1-1; D remains unclear. Trimming pared 6 bases from V and 1 base from J, leaving 13 bases between. CDR1 and CDR2 (germline): SGHKS, YYEKEE (reference sequence). This CDR3 has 14 residues.

The V call is TRBV30, the J call TRBJ2-7, with TRBD2 identical over 9 bases. In germline, CDR1 is GTSNPN, CDR2 SVGIG (reference sequence). The ends lost 1 base at V and 4 bases at J; junction bases unmatched: 5. The CDR3 contains 14 residues. CDR3 loop: CAWSETSGNYEQYF. The CDR3 region has the DNA TGTGCCTGGAGTGAGACTAGCGGAAATTACGAGCAGTACTTC. Filled out from reference TRBV30 and TRBJ2-7, the complete variable domain reads SQTIHQWPATLVQPVGSPLSLECTVEGTSNPNLYWYRQAAGRGLQLLFYSVGIGQISSEVPQNLSASRPQDRQFILSSKKLLLSDSGFYLCAWSETSGNYEQYFGPGTRLTVT.